These 8 T cell receptor beta chains originate from one sample sequenced in a study of human T cells and chemical hapten exposure. As for time point: patch test 1, 2 weeks after DPC sensitization. Treatment: therapeutic diphenylcyclopropenone sensitization with weekly scalp DPC. MiXCR, applied by TCRdb to the RACE reads, yields one record per CDR3 protein. The sample holds roughly 74,000 distinct CDR3 sequences, approximately 32% seen once. Sample: whole blood, taken in connection with sensitization to the hapten diphenylcyclopropenone (DPC). All receptors derive from a man aged 35 to 55 with alopecia areata. Some clones in this sample may be carry-over from other donors' samples.

The rearrangement joins TRBV7-2 to TRBJ2-7, with D hard to call. V lost 7 bases, J lost 3 bases, and 13 bases lay in between. The CDR3 has 13 residues. Germline CDR1 SGHTA, CDR2 FQGNSA. The CDR3 reads CASKAYTDYEQYF. The CDR3 nucleotides are TGTGCCAGCAAAGCTTATACGGACTACGAGCAGTACTTC.

This clonotype has a handful of counts. The rearrangement uses TRBV29-1 and TRBJ1-2; a possible D gene is TRBD1 (6 bases). This CDR3 comprises 11 residues. Germline V gives CDR1 SQVTM, CDR2 ANQGSEA. V lost 5 bases to trimming and J lost 8 bases, with 12 bases between them. This CDR3 is CSVFRGNGYTF. For the CDR3, the DNA is TGCAGCGTTTTCAGGGGTAACGGCTACACCTTC. The full variable domain, in which reference TRBV29-1 and TRBJ1-2 provide the parts outside the CDR3, is SAVISQKPSRDICQRGTSLTIQCQVDSQVTMMFWYRQQPGQSLTLIATANQGSEATYESGFVIDKFPISRPNLTFSTLTVSNMSPEDSSIYLCSVFRGNGYTFGSGTRLTVV.

The chain recombines TRBV4-3 with TRBJ2-1, with TRBD2 matching over 12 bases. With 2 bases clipped from V and 6 bases from J, the junction kept 2 bases outside the gene matches. There are 15 residues in the CDR3. The V gene's germline CDR1 is LGHNA and CDR2 YSLEER. CDR3 amino acids: CASSQSGLAGNEQFF. The CDR3 DNA reads as TGCGCCAGCAGCCAATCGGGACTAGCGGGCAATGAGCAGTTCTTC.

This clonotype was counted between two and nine times. The V call is TRBV9, the J call TRBJ1-1; 8 positions agree with TRBD1. CDR1 and CDR2 from the germline V gene are SGDLS and YYNGEE. J lost 11 bases, V lost 4 bases, and 7 bases had no gene match. The length of the CDR3 is 12 residues. CDR3 DNA sequence: TGTGCCAGCAGCCTCACAGGGGGAGAGGCTTTCTTT. Its translation: CASSLTGGEAFF.

This clonotype has a handful of counts. This chain uses TRBV28 with TRBJ1-3; D may be TRBD1 (6 bases). The CDR3 spans 12 residues. V lost 6 bases, J lost 7 bases, and 10 bases lay in between. Per germline, CDR1 MDHEN and CDR2 SYDVKM. CDR3 nucleotide sequence: TGTGCCAGCAGAGGACAGTGGAACACCATATATTTT. Translated, it gives CASRGQWNTIYF. The variable domain in full, completed from reference TRBV28 and TRBJ1-3, reads DVKVTQSSRYLVKRTGEKVFLECVQDMDHENMFWYRQDPGLGLRLIYFSYDVKMKEKGDIPEGYSVSREKKERFSLILESASTNQTSMYLCASRGQWNTIYFGEGSWLTVV.

The chain uses TRBV20-1 and TRBJ1-5; possible D gene TRBD1, 6 bases. The V gene's germline CDR1 is DFQATT and CDR2 SNEGSKA (reference sequence). V dropped 6 bases and J dropped 0 bases, with 18 bases sitting between them. The CDR3 totals 16 residues. CDR3 nucleotides: TGCAGTGCCAGTTTACAGGGACTGTATAGCAATCAGCCCCAGCATTTT. Protein product: CSASLQGLYSNQPQHF.

The chain couples TRBV28 to TRBJ1-1; TRBD1 might be the D (5 bases). This CDR3 comprises 14 residues. V was pared by 4 bases and J by 11 bases, with 20 bases between. CDR1 is MDHEN and CDR2 is SYDVKM in the germline V gene. The CDR3 loop is CASSSPKGRRQAFF. In nucleotides, the CDR3 is TGTGCCAGCAGTTCACCTAAGGGCCGGCGACAGGCTTTCTTT.

In DNA, the CDR3 is TGTGCCAGCAGTAGAGGGATAGTGAACACTGAAGCTTTCTTT. Protein sequence: CASSRGIVNTEAFF. The rearrangement joins TRBV28 to TRBJ1-1; D is undetermined. V lost 5 bases and J lost 0, with 10 bases in between. Germline V gives CDR1 MDHEN, CDR2 SYDVKM. The CDR3 loop spans 14 amino acids.